This T cell receptor (beta chain) appears in the sequencing data of a study of persistence of HIV-infected CD4 T cells. Study details: Median time on suppressive ART was around eight years. Up to about 200 mL blood was drawn at multiple time points; a couple of donors had single-time leukapheresis. Study results and caveats: Degenerate expanded CDR3beta sequences were enriched among CMV- and Gag-responding cells.

The immunoSEQ assay was version 4, run in survey mode. Only in-frame clones appear in the TCRdb table, and some are missing; sequencing was by immunoSEQ multiplex PCR. The data show some 58,000 clones, 70% to 75% seen once. As concerns this clone: Its antigen remains unknown.

The CDR3 consists of 14 residues. V lost 1 base and J lost 8, with 12 bases in between. Germline CDR1 and CDR2: SGHRS and YFSETQ. An overlapping HIV-1 Gag peptide pool stimulated these cells at 0.85 to 1 ug/peptide/mL. Sorted nonresponding memory CD4+ T cells were CD40L-negative, CD69-negative, CD45RO-high. Donors had CD4+ T cell counts above 400 cells/uL and were CMV-seropositive. V gene TRBV5-1 combines with J gene TRBJ1-4; D is possibly TRBD1 (6 bases). Source: CD4+ T cells sorted from PBMCs after roughly 20-hour stimulation, taken from a patient who received antiretroviral therapy. This clonotype originated in an adult man with HIV who was CMV-seropositive. CDR3 bases: TGCGCCAGCAGCTTGACAGGGTTTCAGGAAAAACTGTTTTTT. Translation: CASSLTGFQEKLFF.